This TCR beta chain emerged from a study of somatic mutations in cytotoxic T cells in rheumatoid arthritis. The CDR3 length is 12 residues. V was cut by 8 bases and J by 7 bases, with 12 bases left in between. CDR1 and CDR2 from the germline V gene are LGHNA and YNFKEQ. About this clone itself: Antigen specificity is unknown.

Using immunoSEQ multiplex PCR, the repertoire was profiled, and TCRdb retains in-frame clones only, with some absent. Of more than 5,500 clones listed, roughly 69% were seen once; the top ten hold 15% to 20%. Findings of the study overall: Between rheumatoid arthritis patients and age-matched healthy controls, CD8+ T-cell clonality showed no significant difference.

This TCR came from an adult with rheumatoid arthritis. The V call is TRBV4-2, the J call TRBJ2-1, with D perhaps TRBD2 (6 bases). The sequenced sample consisted of CD8+ T cells sorted from blood. The CDR3: CASGLGGNEQFF. Here the CDR3 DNA reads TGTGCCAGCGGCCTGGGGGGAAATGAGCAGTTCTTC.